A selection of T cell receptor beta chains follows, all from one sample in a study of CD8 T cells in Susac syndrome. One entry per CDR3 protein results from TCRdb running MiXCR on the immunoSEQ multiplex PCR reads. Of around 80,000 distinct CDR3 sequences listed, roughly nine tenths were seen once; the top ten hold just over 0.5%. The specimen sequenced was CD8+ T cells from PBMCs. The receptors were gathered from a human donor with multiple sclerosis. The CDR3 runs from the conserved cysteine through the conserved F or W. A D gene is named only where the DNA matches it firmly. The size of a clone is reported for some rows only, either as once, few or many, or as a class for expanded clones.

TGCAGTGCTAGAGCACCCCGGGGGAACGAGCAGTACTTC	CSARAPRGNEQYF	TRBJ2-7	TRBV20-1	-	-
TGTGCCAGCAGTCAGGGGGCCGGGACCCAGTACTTC	CASSQGAGTQYF	TRBJ2-5	TRBV27	TRBD1	-
TGCAGTGCTTTCCGCTTAGCGGGAGGCCTTACTAGCACAGATACGCAGTATTTT	CSAFRLAGGLTSTDTQYF	TRBJ2-3	TRBV20-1	TRBD2	-
TGTGCCAGCAGTTACGGCTATGGCTACACCTTC	CASSYGYGYTF	TRBJ1-2	TRBV6-6	-	-
TGCGCCAGCAGCCAAATGGGGAACCCGAACACCGGGGAGCTGTTTTTT	CASSQMGNPNTGELFF	TRBJ2-2	TRBV4-1	-	-
TGTGCCAGCTCACCACTCGGAGGTTGGGACAATGAGCAGTTCTTC	CASSPLGGWDNEQFF	TRBJ2-1	TRBV18	-	-
TGCGCCAGCAGCCCAGGACAGGCTAGCACAGATACGCAGTATTTT	CASSPGQASTDTQYF	TRBJ2-3	TRBV5-1	TRBD1	-
TGCGCCAGCAGCCACCGAACGGGGGCGCGCCTGTCTGGAAACACCATATATTTT	CASSHRTGARLSGNTIYF	TRBJ1-3	TRBV4-1	-	-
TGTGCCAGCAGGGACAGCCTAAATTCACCCCTCCACTTT	CASRDSLNSPLHF	TRBJ1-6	TRBV14	-	-
TGTGCCAGCAGCTTTGCTCTTGGAGGAAATAGCAATCAGCCCCAGCATTTT	CASSFALGGNSNQPQHF	TRBJ1-5	TRBV7-8	-	-
TGCGCCAGCAGCTTGGTACTGGGGGCTAAACAGCCCCAGCATTTT	CASSLVLGAKQPQHF	TRBJ1-5	TRBV5-1	-	-
TGCGCCAGCAGCCAAGAATATAGCGGATACCAAGAGACCCAGTACTTC	CASSQEYSGYQETQYF	TRBJ2-5	TRBV4-3	-	-
TGTGCCAGTAGTATGGGACAGGGTTACAATGAGCAGTTCTTC	CASSMGQGYNEQFF	TRBJ2-1	TRBV19	TRBD1	-
TGTGCCAGCAGCTTAAGCCTCGCAAGGGGAGAAAACTATGGCTACACCTTC	CASSLSLARGENYGYTF	TRBJ1-2	TRBV13	-	-
TGTGCCAGCAGCGAAAACCCGGACGGAGGGATCTACAATGAGCAGTTCTTC	CASSENPDGGIYNEQFF	TRBJ2-1	TRBV9	-	-
TGTGCCAGCAGCGTAGCGAGGGGCCAGACCGGGGAGCTGTTTTTT	CASSVARGQTGELFF	TRBJ2-2	TRBV9	-	-
TGTGCCAGCAGTTCGAGCGGAGACTACAATGAGCAGTTCTTC	CASSSSGDYNEQFF	TRBJ2-1	TRBV11-1	-	-
TGTGCCAGCAGCTTAGTCCCCCTCGGGTTCTCCTACAATGAGCAGTTCTTC	CASSLVPLGFSYNEQFF	TRBJ2-1	TRBV7-9	-	-
TGTGCCACCAGTGCACCGGGACAGTTGGGCTCCTACGAGCAGTACTTC	CATSAPGQLGSYEQYF	TRBJ2-7	TRBV24-1	TRBD1	few
TGTGCCTGGAGTGACGACAGGGGGCTTTTCTACGAGCAGTACTTC	CAWSDDRGLFYEQYF	TRBJ2-7	TRBV30	TRBD1	-
TGCGCCAGCAGTGAGTCGGGCACGGAAGAGCAGTACTTC	CASSESGTEEQYF	TRBJ2-7	TRBV10-1	-	-
TGTGCCTGGAGTCGAGCGGGAGGGGCCGTGGGTTACAATGAGCAGTTCTTC	CAWSRAGGAVGYNEQFF	TRBJ2-1	TRBV30	TRBD2	-
TGCGCCAGCAGTTTCCCGCCCGAGGCCCCCTCGAGCATTCAGTACTTC	CASSFPPEAPSSIQYF	TRBJ2-4	TRBV10-1	-	-
TGTGCCAGCTCAAGGGAAGCGGGGACCCTTACCGAGCAGTACTTC	CASSREAGTLTEQYF	TRBJ2-7	TRBV9	TRBD2	-
TGTGCCAGTAGTATATTCGGGGGGCCGAAATACGAGCAGTACTTC	CASSIFGGPKYEQYF	TRBJ2-7	TRBV19	-	-
TGTGCCAGCAGTCCGCCGGGCTCTGGAAACACCATATATTTT	CASSPPGSGNTIYF	TRBJ1-3	TRBV28	-	-
TGTGCCAGCTCACCGGGACTACCGGAAAACATTCAGTACTTC	CASSPGLPENIQYF	TRBJ2-4	TRBV18	TRBD2	-
TGTGCCTGGAGTGTATGGGGGGTCCCCTATGGCTACACCTTC	CAWSVWGVPYGYTF	TRBJ1-2	TRBV30	-	once
TGTGCCAGCGGTTCGCCAGCGGGGGGGCCGGACACCGGGGAGCTGTTTTTT	CASGSPAGGPDTGELFF	TRBJ2-2	TRBV13	TRBD2	-
TGTGCCAGCAGTGAAGGGTCCTATGGCTACACCTTC	CASSEGSYGYTF	TRBJ1-2	TRBV2	-	few
TGTGCCAGCAGTTTATACCCCCCAGGGTTTAACGAGCAGTACTTC	CASSLYPPGFNEQYF	TRBJ2-7	TRBV27	-	-
TGTGCCAGCAGCCCCGGGGTCTCAAGTCGCGAGCAGTACTTC	CASSPGVSSREQYF	TRBJ2-7	TRBV7-2	-	-
TGTGCCAGCAGTTACTCGATCGGGGTAGCGGGAGGGCCGGGTGAAGAGCAGTACTTC	CASSYSIGVAGGPGEEQYF	TRBJ2-7	TRBV6-5	TRBD2	-
TGTGCCAGCAGCTTAGAGAGGGGGTGGCAGGAGACCCAGTACTTC	CASSLERGWQETQYF	TRBJ2-5	TRBV7-2	-	-
TGTGCCAGCAGTTCCGCCGTGGAGGGTCCGAGGAGCACTGAAGCTTTCTTT	CASSSAVEGPRSTEAFF	TRBJ1-1	TRBV12-3/TRBV12-4	-	-
TGTGCCAGTAGTATTCGGGCAGGGATGAAATACGAGCAGTACTTC	CASSIRAGMKYEQYF	TRBJ2-7	TRBV19	-	-
TGTGCTAGTGGTCCGGGAGGCGGGGAGCTGTTTTTT	CASGPGGGELFF	TRBJ2-2	TRBV12-5	TRBD2	-
TGTGCCAGCAGTTACTCCACGGGACAGGGGTTTTTTCAGCCCCAGCATTTT	CASSYSTGQGFFQPQHF	TRBJ1-5	TRBV6-2/TRBV6-3	TRBD1	-
TGTGCCAGCAGCCGAAGACAGTTAAATGATGAGCAGTTCTTC	CASSRRQLNDEQFF	TRBJ2-1	TRBV28	-	-